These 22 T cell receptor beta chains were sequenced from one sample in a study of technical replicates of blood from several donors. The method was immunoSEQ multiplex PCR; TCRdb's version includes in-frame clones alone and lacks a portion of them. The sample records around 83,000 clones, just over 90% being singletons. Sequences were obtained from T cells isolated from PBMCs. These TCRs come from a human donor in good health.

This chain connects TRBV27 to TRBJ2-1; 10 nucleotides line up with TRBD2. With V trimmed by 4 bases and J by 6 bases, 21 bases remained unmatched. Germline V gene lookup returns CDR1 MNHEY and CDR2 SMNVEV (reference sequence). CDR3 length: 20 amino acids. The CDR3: CASSSLFNLLAGGVGNEQFF. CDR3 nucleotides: TGTGCCAGCAGTTCACTCTTCAACCTTTTAGCGGGAGGAGTGGGCAATGAGCAGTTCTTC.

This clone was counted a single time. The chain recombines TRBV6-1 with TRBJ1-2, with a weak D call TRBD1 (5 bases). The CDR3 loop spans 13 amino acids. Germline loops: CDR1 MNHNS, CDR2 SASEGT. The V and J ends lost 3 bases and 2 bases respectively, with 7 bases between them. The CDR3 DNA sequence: TGTGCCAGCAGTGAGGGGCTGAACTATGGCTACACCTTC. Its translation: CASSEGLNYGYTF.

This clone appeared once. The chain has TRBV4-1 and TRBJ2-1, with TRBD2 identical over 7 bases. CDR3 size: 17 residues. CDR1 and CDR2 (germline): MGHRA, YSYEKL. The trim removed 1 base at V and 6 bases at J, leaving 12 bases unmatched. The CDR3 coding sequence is TGCGCCAGCAGCCAAGTCAGGCTAGCGGATGTCTTCAATGAGCAGTTCTTC. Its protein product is CASSQVRLADVFNEQFF.

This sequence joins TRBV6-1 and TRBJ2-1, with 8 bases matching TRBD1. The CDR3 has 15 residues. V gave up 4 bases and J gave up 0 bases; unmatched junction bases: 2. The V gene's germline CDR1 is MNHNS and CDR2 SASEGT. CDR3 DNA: TGTGCCAGCAGTGCGGGACAGGTCTCCTACAATGAGCAGTTCTTC. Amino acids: CASSAGQVSYNEQFF.

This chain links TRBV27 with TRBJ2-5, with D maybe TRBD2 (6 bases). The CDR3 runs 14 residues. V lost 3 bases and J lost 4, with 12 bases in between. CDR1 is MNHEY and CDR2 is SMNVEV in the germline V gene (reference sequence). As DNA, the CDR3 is TGTGCCAGCAGTTTCTTAGCGGCCCCAGAGACCCAGTACTTC. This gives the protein CASSFLAAPETQYF.

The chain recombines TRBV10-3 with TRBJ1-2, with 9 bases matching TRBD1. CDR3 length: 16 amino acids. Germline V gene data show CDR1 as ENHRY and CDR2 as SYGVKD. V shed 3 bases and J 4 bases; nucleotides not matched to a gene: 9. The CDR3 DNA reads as TGTGCCATCAGTGACCGGACAGGGGCCGAGGGCTATGGCTACACCTTC. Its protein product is CAISDRTGAEGYGYTF.

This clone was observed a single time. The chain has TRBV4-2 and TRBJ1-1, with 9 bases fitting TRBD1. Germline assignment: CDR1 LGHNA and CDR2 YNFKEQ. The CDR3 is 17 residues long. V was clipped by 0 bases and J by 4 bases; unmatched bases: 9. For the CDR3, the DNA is TGTGCCAGCAGCCAAGAAAGAAACAGGGGGCTCGGCACTGAAGCTTTCTTT. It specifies CASSQERNRGLGTEAFF.

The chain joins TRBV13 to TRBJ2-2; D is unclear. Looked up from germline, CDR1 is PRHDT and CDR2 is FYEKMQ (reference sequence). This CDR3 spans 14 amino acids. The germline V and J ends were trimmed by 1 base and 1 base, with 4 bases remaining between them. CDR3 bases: TGTGCCAGCAGCTTAGAACAGAACACCGGGGAGCTGTTTTTT. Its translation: CASSLEQNTGELFF.

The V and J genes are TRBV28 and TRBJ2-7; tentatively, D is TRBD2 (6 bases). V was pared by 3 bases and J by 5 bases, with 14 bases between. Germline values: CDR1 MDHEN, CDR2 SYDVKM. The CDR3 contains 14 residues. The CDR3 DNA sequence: TGTGCCAGCAGTTTGGCTAGCGTGAGAAACGAGCAGTACTTC. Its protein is CASSLASVRNEQYF.

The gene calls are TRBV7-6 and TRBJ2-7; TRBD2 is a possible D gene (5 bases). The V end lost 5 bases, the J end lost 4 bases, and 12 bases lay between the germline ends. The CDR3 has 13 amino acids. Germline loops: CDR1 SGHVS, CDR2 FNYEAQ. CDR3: CASSPETGYEQYF. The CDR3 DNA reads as TGTGCCAGCAGCCCAGAGACGGGGTACGAGCAGTACTTC.

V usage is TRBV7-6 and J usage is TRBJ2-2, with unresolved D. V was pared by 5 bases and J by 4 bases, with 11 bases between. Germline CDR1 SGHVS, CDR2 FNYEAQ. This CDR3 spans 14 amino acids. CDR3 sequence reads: CASSTRRGTGELFF. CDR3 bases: TGTGCCAGCAGCACCCGCCGCGGCACCGGGGAGCTGTTTTTT.

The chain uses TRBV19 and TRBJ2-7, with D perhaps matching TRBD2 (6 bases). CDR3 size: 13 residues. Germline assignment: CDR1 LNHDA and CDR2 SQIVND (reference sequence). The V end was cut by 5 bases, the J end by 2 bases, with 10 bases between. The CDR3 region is CASSPSETYEQYF. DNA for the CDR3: TGTGCCAGTAGTCCTAGCGAAACCTACGAGCAGTACTTC.

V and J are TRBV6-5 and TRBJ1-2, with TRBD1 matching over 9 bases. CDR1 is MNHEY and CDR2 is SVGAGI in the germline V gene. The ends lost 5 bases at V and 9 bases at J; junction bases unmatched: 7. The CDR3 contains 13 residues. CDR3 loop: CASSGQGRFSYTF. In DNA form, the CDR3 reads TGTGCCAGCAGTGGACAGGGGAGGTTCAGCTACACCTTC.

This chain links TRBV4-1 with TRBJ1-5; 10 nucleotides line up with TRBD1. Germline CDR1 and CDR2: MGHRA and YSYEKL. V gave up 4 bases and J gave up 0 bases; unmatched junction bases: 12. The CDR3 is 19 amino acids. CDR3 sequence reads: CASSPYSGQGFDSNQPQHF. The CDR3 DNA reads TGCGCCAGCAGCCCTTACTCGGGACAGGGGTTTGATAGCAATCAGCCCCAGCATTTT.

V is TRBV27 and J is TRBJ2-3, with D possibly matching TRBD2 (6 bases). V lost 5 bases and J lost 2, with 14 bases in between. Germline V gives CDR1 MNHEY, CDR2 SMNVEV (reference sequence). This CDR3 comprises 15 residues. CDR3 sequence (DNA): TGTGCCAGCAGTGGAGGGACGGTGGACACAGATACGCAGTATTTT. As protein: CASSGGTVDTDTQYF.

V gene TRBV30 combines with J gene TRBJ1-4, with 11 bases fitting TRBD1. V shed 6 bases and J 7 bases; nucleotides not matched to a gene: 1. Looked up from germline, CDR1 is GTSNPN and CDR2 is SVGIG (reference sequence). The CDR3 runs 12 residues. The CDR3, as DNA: TGTGCCTGCGGGACAGGGGGTGAAAAACTGTTTTTT. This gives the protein CACGTGGEKLFF.

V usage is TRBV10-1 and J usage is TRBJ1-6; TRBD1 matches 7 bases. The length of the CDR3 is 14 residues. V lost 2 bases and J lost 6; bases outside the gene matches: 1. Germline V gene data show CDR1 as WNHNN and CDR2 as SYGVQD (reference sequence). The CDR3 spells CASSEKGANSPLHF. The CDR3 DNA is TGCGCCAGCAGTGAGAAGGGGGCTAATTCACCCCTCCACTTT.

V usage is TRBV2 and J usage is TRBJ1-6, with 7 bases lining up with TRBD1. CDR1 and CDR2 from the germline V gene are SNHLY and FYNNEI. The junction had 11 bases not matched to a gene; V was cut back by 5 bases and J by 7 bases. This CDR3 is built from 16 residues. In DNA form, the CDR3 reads TGTGCCAGCAGTACTACAGGGGCGGGTAAAAATTCACCCCTCCACTTT. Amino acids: CASSTTGAGKNSPLHF.

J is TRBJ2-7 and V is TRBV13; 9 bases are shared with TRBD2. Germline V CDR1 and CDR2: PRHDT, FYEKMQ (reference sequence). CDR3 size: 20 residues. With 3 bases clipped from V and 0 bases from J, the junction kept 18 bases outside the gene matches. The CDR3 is CASSFKFGEIAGEISYEQYF. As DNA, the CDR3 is TGTGCCAGCAGCTTTAAGTTTGGGGAAATAGCGGGAGAAATCTCCTACGAGCAGTACTTC.

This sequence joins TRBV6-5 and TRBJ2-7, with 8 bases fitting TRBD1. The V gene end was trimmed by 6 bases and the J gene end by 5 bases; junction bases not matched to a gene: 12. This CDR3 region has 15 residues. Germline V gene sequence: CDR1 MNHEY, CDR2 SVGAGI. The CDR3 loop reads CASSQVTSGGHEQYF. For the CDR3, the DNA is TGTGCCAGCAGCCAAGTCACCTCAGGGGGCCACGAGCAGTACTTC.

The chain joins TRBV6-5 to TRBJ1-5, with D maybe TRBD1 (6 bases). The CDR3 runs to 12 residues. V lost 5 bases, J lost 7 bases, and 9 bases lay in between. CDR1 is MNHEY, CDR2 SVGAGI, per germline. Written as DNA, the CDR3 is TGTGCCAGCAGTCCCAGGGGCCAGCCCCAGCATTTT. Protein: CASSPRGQPQHF.

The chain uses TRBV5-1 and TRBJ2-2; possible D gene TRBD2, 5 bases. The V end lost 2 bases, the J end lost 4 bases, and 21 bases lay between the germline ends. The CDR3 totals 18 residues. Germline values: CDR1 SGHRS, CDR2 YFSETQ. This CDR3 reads CASSLPAGSHGVTGELFF. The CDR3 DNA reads TGCGCCAGCAGCTTACCGGCAGGAAGCCACGGGGTCACCGGGGAGCTGTTTTTT. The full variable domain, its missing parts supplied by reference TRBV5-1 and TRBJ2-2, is KAGVTQTPRYLIKTRGQQVTLSCSPISGHRSVSWYQQTPGQGLQFLFEYFSETQRNKGNFPGRFSGRQFSNSRSEMNVSTLELGDSALYLCASSLPAGSHGVTGELFFGEGSRLTVL.